This T cell receptor beta chain was found in a study of T-cell reconstitution after alpha-beta-depleted transplantation in children. The study's findings and limits: Several hundred expanded graft clones reportedly gave rise to the alpha-beta T cells present about two months after transplant. From surviving recipient T cells and thymic progenitors came the high day-60 TCRbeta diversity observed in some patients. T-cell counts and diversity at one year post-transplant came mainly from newly produced T cells.

This clonotype showed up just a few times. Its antigen remains unknown. During its preparation, the TCRbeta library received unique molecular identifiers. Each CDR3 protein is one row after TCRdb ran MiXCR on the PCR reads. The sample has hundreds of thousands of distinct CDR3 sequences; 13% are singletons. Trimming removed 0 bases from V and 5 bases from J, with 11 bases in between. The CDR3 is 14 amino acids. The germline CDR1 and CDR2 sequences are GTSNPN and SVGIG (reference sequence). This sequence was found in a male patient younger than 18 who had a stem cell transplant for acute myeloid leukemia, so the T cells may come from the graft donor. This chain joins TRBV30 and TRBJ2-1; D tentatively fits TRBD1 or TRBD2 (5 bases each). The sample in question was PBMCs, mostly from graft donor cells, obtained 360 days after TCRalphabeta/CD19-depleted stem cell transplant. The CDR3 here is CAWSVWDPDNEQFF. DNA of the CDR3: TGTGCCTGGAGTGTATGGGACCCGGACAATGAGCAGTTCTTC.